This TCR beta chain was sequenced during a study of T cells in localized non-small cell lung cancer. Per germline, CDR1 MNHGY and CDR2 SVAAGI. Trimming stripped 3 bases from V and 5 bases from J, with 10 bases between. The CDR3 is 13 amino acids. Sequenced by immunoSEQ multiplex PCR; TCRdb stores in-frame clones only, minus some. The top ten hold 7.9% of the sample, which has 30,000 to 35,000 clones, 93% seen once. This TCR was sampled from a female donor older than 55 with stage I lung adenocarcinoma. Source: peripheral blood, taken before any cancer treatment. This sequence joins TRBV6-9 and TRBJ1-2; D remains unclear. The chain's CDR3 is CASSYGREYGYTF. CDR3 nucleotide sequence: TGTGCCAGCAGTTACGGGCGAGAATATGGCTACACCTTC.